Listed below are T cell receptor beta chains from one sample, sequenced in a study of blood T cell repertoires in COVID-19. Sequencing used immunoSEQ multiplex PCR; TCRdb keeps in-frame clones, though not all of them. The sample has 98,000 or so clones, 91% seen once. The sequencing sample was made of peripheral blood. Every receptor here comes from a human donor in a cohort sampled during active COVID-19. Each CDR3 is given without its conserved first and last residue. Fields, in order: V gene, CDR3 length, CDR3 protein.

TRBV10-3,13,AISESDRGKDTQY
TRBV5-6,12,ASSLASGTYEQY
TRBV25-1,13,ASSFSGGAEDTQY
TRBV7-9,12,ASSHSTEGYEQY
TRBV24-1,16,ATSDRPGQISGANVLT
TRBV9,14,ASSAEPTGASYEQY
TRBV28,9,ASSSSLEAF
TRBV4-1,14,ASSQRERANNYGYT
TRBV10-3,12,AIGGLAGDNEQF
TRBV19,13,ASSILGAALYEQY
TRBV7-2,13,ASSRQGSNTGELF
TRBV20-1,9,SVPTGQSLT
TRBV7-2,11,ASSLLSNQPQH
TRBV5-4,12,ASSRQGYGNTIY
TRBV2,10,ASSFQVYGYT
TRBV18,15,ASSPQTSGTGKGEQY
TRBV30,11,AWSISGNYEQY
TRBV5-8,12,ASTQRGAKNIQY
TRBV15,10,ATGFGGEPQH
TRBV18,12,ATSPIESNSPLH
TRBV6-5,11,ASGRTGDTEAF
TRBV28,14,ASSPGGQGIYNEQF
TRBV28,13,ASSAGTGGNQPQH
TRBV9,13,ASSDGQGMATEAF
TRBV7-2,12,ASSTLDRPGALH
TRBV5-1,12,ASSLSPAALLQF
TRBV7-2,11,ASSPRLVYEQF
TRBV9,13,ASSVTGGRDTEAF